This TCR beta chain is drawn from a study of T cells in Graves' hyperthyroidism and ophthalmopathy (dated by TCRdb to about 2019). As for the study more broadly: Peripheral blood samples were taken at the time of initial diagnosis, prior to any treatment. A discovery cohort of about a hundred patients, approximately 45 with Graves' ophthalmopathy and approximately 55 with stable Graves' hyperthyroidism, was used to find distinguishing TCR V-J signatures. Prospective prediction of ophthalmopathy was tested in an independent validation cohort of 18 to 20 hyperthyroidism patients and some 17 patients who later progressed to ophthalmopathy. The 85 to 100 discovery patients were randomly split 7:3 into training and test sets. The study also compared thyroid tissue and blood T-cell repertoires from about 6 Graves' hyperthyroidism patients. Once sampling was done, hyperthyroidism patients were given methimazole at a starting dose of 30 mg daily, whereas ophthalmopathy patients were given high-dose intravenous methylprednisolone. The paper describes TCR Vbeta CDR3 sequencing of some 130 peripheral blood samples, made up of fewer than 50 ophthalmopathy patients, 70 to 75 hyperthyroidism patients and some 17 progressor patients. Points the paper makes about the study in general: Sample size was not statistically predetermined, and blinding of investigators to group allocation was not performed. In validation, the model predicted progression to ophthalmopathy a median of about 6 months before onset, with about 70% sensitivity and around 76% specificity. In cross-validation, a model built on a 13 V-J signature told ophthalmopathy apart from stable hyperthyroidism with 85% to 90% sensitivity and 81% to 82% specificity, and in testing the same model reached 80%/75%. Most expanded thyroid clonotypes (frequency above 0.001) were also detected in blood, a finding suggesting that blood repertoires may reflect thyroid immune responses.

The CDR3 numbers 13 residues from cysteine through phenylalanine. The DNA shown is the 39-base CDR3, in frame from base 1. The germline V gene encodes CDR1 SGHTA and CDR2 FQGNSA. V was cut back by 6 bases and J by 8 bases, leaving a gap of 13 bases between them. Amplification of TCR beta CDR3 regions was carried out from RNA transcripts. A first-round RT-PCR of the TCR CDR3 used the HTBI primer set with the Qiagen OneStep RT-PCR kit. Libraries were constructed in a second round of multiplex PCR, after which size selection and purification were performed. The libraries were sequenced on an Illumina HiSeq2000 using paired-end 100 bp reads. As for the original processing: SOAPnuke was used to process the raw data, removing reads that contained adapters or uncalled bases, had a mean Phred below 15, or lacked an exact match to the constant primer or identifier. High-quality paired reads were merged with COPE v1.2.5, and unique nucleotide sequences were defined as clonotypes. Clonotypes were aligned to IMGT TRBV, TRBD and TRBJ reference segments using MiTCR v1.1. The analysis was restricted to V-J combinations with a frequency above 0.0001, which together covered 99% to 99.2% of the repertoires. A TCS score was defined as the ratio of F50 (clonal expansion) to E x V (chaos), with BLOSUM62-based TCRdist applied between CDR3 peptides within each V-J. Welch's t-statistics and random forest reduced fewer than 550 V-J features to 10 to 15, which were used in a naive Bayes classifier (R e1071). TCRdb handled the public reads itself, with Q25 trimming in fastp and clone calling in MiXCR, and kept productive beta chains. Every entry covers one CDR3 protein and lists the most common genes and DNA from its rows. What appears here as the V and J calls and clone size reflects TCRdb's work, not the paper's. The sample yields about 590,000 distinct CDR3 sequences; about 15% were counted once. 6.5% to 8% of the sample is held by the ten biggest clonotypes.

A patient counted as having stable Graves' hyperthyroidism if no progression to ophthalmopathy occurred over 18 months of follow-up. Hyperthyroidism patients were newly diagnosed, had a disease duration of under 2 months, and were aged 18 to 65 years. The study excluded patients with uncontrolled infections, other autoimmune diseases, pregnancy or lactation. Clinical symptoms, serum thyroxine and TRAb, thyroid ultrasound, and orbital computed tomography formed the basis for the diagnoses. PBMCs were isolated from about 9.2 ml of fresh peripheral blood by Ficoll-Paque density gradient centrifugation. Total RNA was extracted with Trizol reagent, and quality was checked on an Agilent 2100 Bioanalyzer. Comment on this clonotype: Its antigen remains unidentified. Per-nucleotide qualities are absent, and no much larger clonotype sits a single base away.

The chain is made from TRBV7-2 and TRBJ1-4; the D gene is possibly TRBD1, with 5 bases matching. The sample consisted of blood. This TCR came from a woman in her twenties or thirties with Graves' hyperthyroidism. The DNA sequence is TGTGCCAGCAGGGGTGGGACGGGGGAAAAACTGTTTTTT. The resulting protein is CASRGGTGEKLFF. The full variable domain, completed from the reference TRBV7-2 and TRBJ1-4 proteins outside the CDR3, reads GAGVSQSPSNKVTEKGKDVELRCDPISGHTALYWYRQSLGQGLEFLIYFQGNSAPDKSGLPSDRFSAERTGGSVSTLTIQRTQQEDSAVYLCASRGGTGEKLFFGSGTQLSVL.